The 26 T cell receptor beta chains below all came from one sample that was sequenced in a study of blood T cells in healthy people across ages. With a J-beta primer mix and a sample-barcoded 5' primer, a second PCR ran about 7 to 11 cycles. Via MiXCR, TCRdb re-called the 5' RACE reads, giving one row per CDR3 protein. This sample has some 700,000 distinct CDR3 sequences, with 22% found just once. Material for sequencing was blood. Source of these receptors: a man in his 70s in good health.

The rearrangement links TRBV4-3 to TRBJ2-3; tentative D call: TRBD2 (6 bases). The CDR3 contains 14 residues. Trimming left V 4 bases short and J 4 bases short, with 12 bases between. Germline V gives CDR1 LGHNA, CDR2 YSLEER. This CDR3 reads CASSRTNGPDTQYF. Here the CDR3 DNA reads TGCGCCAGCAGCCGGACTAATGGCCCAGATACGCAGTATTTT.

A few counts support this clonotype. The rearrangement links TRBV5-1 to TRBJ2-7; 8 bases align to TRBD1. V shed 3 bases and J 2 bases; nucleotides not matched to a gene: 4. Per the germline V gene, CDR1 is SGHRS and CDR2 is YFSETQ. The CDR3 length is 14 residues. In DNA, the CDR3 is TGCGCCAGCAGCTCTCCGGACAGGGCCTACGAGCAGTACTTC. Its protein is CASSSPDRAYEQYF.

This clonotype was picked up a small number of times. This rearrangement joins TRBV9 to TRBJ1-4; D not resolved. The CDR3 has 15 amino acids. With 1 base removed from V and 3 bases from J, the gap between germline ends came to 10 bases. Germline V CDR1 and CDR2: SGDLS, YYNGEE. CDR3 DNA sequence: TGTGCCAGCAGCGTATCGGCGGCCCCTAATGAAAAACTGTTTTTT. Its protein is CASSVSAAPNEKLFF.

This chain links TRBV20-1 with TRBJ2-1, with 15 bases matching TRBD2. In germline, CDR1 is DFQATT, CDR2 SNEGSKA (reference sequence). V shed 0 bases and J 8 bases; nucleotides not matched to a gene: 14. The CDR3 has 19 amino acids. Here the CDR3 DNA reads TGCAGTGCTAGAGATCAGGGACTAGCGGGGGGAACGTTTAGGCATGAGCAGTTCTTC. Residues: CSARDQGLAGGTFRHEQFF.

This clonotype has a handful of counts. The chain combines TRBV19 with TRBJ2-4; 7 bases map to TRBD1. This CDR3 is 14 amino acids long. The V and J ends lost 2 bases and 7 bases, in that order; junction bases with no gene match: 5. CDR1 is LNHDA, CDR2 SQIVND, per germline (reference sequence). The DNA of the CDR3 is TGTGCCAGTAGTATACAGGGGGTAATTAACATTCAGTACTTC. It translates to CASSIQGVINIQYF.

In this sample, this clonotype turned up a few times. One end of the junction fails to match germline, which may point to a read error. CDR3 residues: CASSAGLRRSEQCF. CDR3 DNA sequence: TGTGCCAGCAGTGCGGGACTCCGGAGGTCCGAGCAGTGCTTC. This chain connects TRBV2 to TRBJ2-5; D perhaps matches TRBD2 (6 bases). The CDR3 sequence is 14 residues long. Germline CDR1 reads SNHLY; CDR2 reads FYNNEI. Full variable domain (rest looked up from reference TRBV2 and TRBJ2-5): EPEVTQTPSHQVTQMGQEVILRCVPISNHLYFYWYRQILGQKVEFLVSFYNNEISEKSEIFDDQFSVERPDGSNFTLKIRSTKLEDSAMYFCASSAGLRRSEQCFGPGTRLLVL.

This clonotype was observed a handful of times. This chain joins TRBV28 and TRBJ2-1; 12 bases are shared with TRBD2. This CDR3 is built from 13 residues. V shed 10 bases and J 9 bases; nucleotides not matched to a gene: 7. Per the germline V gene, CDR1 is MDHEN and CDR2 is SYDVKM. CDR3 DNA: TGTGCCACTAGCGGGGGGGCCCTGGGTGAGCAGTTCTTC. Translation: CATSGGALGEQFF.

In its sample, this clonotype was seen once. In nucleotides, the CDR3 is TGTGCCAGCAGCCAGTTCGGTGCAGGGTTGACCACTGAAGCTTTCTTT. Encoded protein: CASSQFGAGLTTEAFF. The chain recombines TRBV14 with TRBJ1-1, with D perhaps TRBD1 (5 bases). V was pared by 3 bases and J by 4 bases, with 18 bases between. This CDR3 spans 16 amino acids. The germline gives CDR1 SGHDN, CDR2 FVKESK.

There are a few counts of this clonotype. The chain uses TRBV6-6 and TRBJ1-1, with D possibly matching TRBD1 (5 bases). The germline gives CDR1 MNHNY, CDR2 SVGAGI (reference sequence). The CDR3 is 13 residues long. The ends were cut back, 7 bases at V and 6 bases at J, with 15 bases in the middle. CDR3 protein: CASTQMGVAEAFF. Here the CDR3 DNA reads TGTGCCAGCACCCAGATGGGGGTAGCTGAAGCTTTCTTT.

In its sample, this clonotype was seen a few times. The germline gene is not matched at one end of the junction; a read error may be the cause. The chain uses TRBV7-8 and TRBJ2-5; TRBD2 aligns across 14 bases. Judging by the DNA end, TRBJ2-7 fits better; the J call may be wrong. From germline, CDR1 is SGHVS and CDR2 FQNEAQ. The CDR3 is 19 amino acids. The CDR3 sequence: CPSSLASGKGTSGGYEQYF. Written as DNA, the CDR3 is TGTCCCAGCAGCTTAGCCTCCGGGAAAGGGACTAGCGGGGGTTACGAGCAGTACTTC.

The CDR3 spells CASNRVRSGANVLTF. CDR3 DNA: TGTGCCAGCAACAGGGTTCGCTCTGGGGCCAACGTCCTGACTTTC. The chain joins TRBV28 to TRBJ2-6; tentatively, D is TRBD1 (6 bases). Trimming stripped 7 bases from V and 0 bases from J, with 10 bases between. The CDR3 runs 15 residues. CDR1 and CDR2 from the germline V gene are MDHEN and SYDVKM. The entire variable domain, with the rest obtained from reference TRBV28 and TRBJ2-6, is as follows: DVKVTQSSRYLVKRTGEKVFLECVQDMDHENMFWYRQDPGLGLRLIYFSYDVKMKEKGDIPEGYSVSREKKERFSLILESASTNQTSMYLCASNRVRSGANVLTFGAGSRLTVL.

V and J are TRBV7-2 and TRBJ1-5; D unresolved. The V and J ends lost 1 base and 4 bases respectively, with 11 bases between them. This CDR3 spans 15 amino acids. Germline V CDR1 and CDR2: SGHTA, FQGNSA. This CDR3 reads CASSLGSAGNQPQHF. Written as DNA, the CDR3 is TGTGCCAGCAGCTTAGGGTCGGCAGGTAATCAGCCCCAGCATTTT. Full variable domain (rest looked up from reference TRBV7-2 and TRBJ1-5): GAGVSQSPSNKVTEKGKDVELRCDPISGHTALYWYRQSLGQGLEFLIYFQGNSAPDKSGLPSDRFSAERTGGSVSTLTIQRTQQEDSAVYLCASSLGSAGNQPQHFGDGTRLSIL.

The V call is TRBV5-5, the J call TRBJ2-3, with D perhaps matching TRBD1 or TRBD2 (5 bases each). Trimming stripped 3 bases from V and 8 bases from J, with 25 bases between. Germline CDR1 is SGHKS and CDR2 is YYEKEE (reference sequence). CDR3 size: 17 residues. CDR3 in amino acids: CASSSTGTLALIGTQYF. The CDR3 DNA reads as TGTGCCAGCAGCTCCACCGGGACCCTGGCCCTGATCGGTACGCAGTATTTT.

This clonotype was observed a handful of times. This chain uses TRBV4-1 with TRBJ2-4; 8 nucleotides match TRBD2. The CDR3 consists of 19 residues. With V trimmed by 3 bases and J by 0 bases, 13 bases remained unmatched. The germline V gene has CDR1 MGHRA and CDR2 YSYEKL. The CDR3 DNA sequence: TGCGCCAGCAGCCACAGTGGAGCGGGGGACGATCTAGCCAAAAACATTCAGTACTTC. Protein sequence: CASSHSGAGDDLAKNIQYF.

This clonotype was detected a few times. The V call is TRBV12-3 or TRBV12-4, the J call TRBJ2-5; a possible D gene is TRBD2 (5 bases). The CDR3 totals 13 residues. Trimming pared 0 bases from V and 4 bases from J, leaving 6 bases between. The CDR3 nucleotides are TGTGCCAGCAGTTTAGCTGCGGGAGAGACCCAGTACTTC. This encodes CASSLAAGETQYF.

With respect to this clonotype: A junction end diverges from the germline sequence, so it may reflect a read error. This chain uses TRBV20-1 with TRBJ1-3; 9 nucleotides agree with TRBD1. CDR1 is DFQATT and CDR2 is SNEGSKA in the germline V gene (reference sequence). The CDR3 loop spans 13 amino acids. CDR3 in DNA: TGCAGTGCCAGGGACAGGGCTTCCTCCCCCCCTTTATTT. Protein: CSARDRASSPPLF.

The chain joins TRBV13 to TRBJ2-4; D might be TRBD2 (6 bases). Trimming cost V 3 bases and J 5 bases, with 17 bases left between them. Germline V gene data show CDR1 as PRHDT and CDR2 as FYEKMQ (reference sequence). The CDR3 totals 16 residues. The CDR3 protein is CASSFRGYQSENIQYF. Here the CDR3 DNA reads TGTGCCAGCAGCTTTCGGGGGTACCAGTCGGAAAACATTCAGTACTTC.

This clonotype was observed a handful of times. The chain uses TRBV20-1 and TRBJ2-7, with 7 bases identical to TRBD1. Germline-derived CDR1 and CDR2 are DFQATT and SNEGSKA (reference sequence). V was clipped by 0 bases and J by 2 bases; unmatched bases: 7. This CDR3 has 15 residues. DNA for the CDR3: TGCAGTGCTAGAGATCCGCGACAGGGTGCCTACGAGCAGTACTTC. Encoded protein: CSARDPRQGAYEQYF.

This clonotype was seen more than once but under ten times. The chain links TRBV20-1 to TRBJ2-5; 8 nucleotides line up with TRBD2. With the DNA end fitting TRBJ2-1 better, the J assignment may be wrong. This CDR3 has 13 amino acids. The germline V gene encodes CDR1 DFQATT and CDR2 SNEGSKA (reference sequence). CDR3 DNA: TGCAGTGCTAGGCCAGGATCGGGACTAGATCAGTTCTTC. It translates to CSARPGSGLDQFF.

The chain is built from TRBV20-1 and TRBJ2-5; no clear D. Trimming took off 6 bases at V and 2 bases at J, with 13 bases between the two ends. The germline gives CDR1 DFQATT, CDR2 SNEGSKA (reference sequence). This CDR3 is built from 13 residues. The CDR3 here is CSAGANLQETQYF. Written as DNA, the CDR3 is TGCAGTGCCGGTGCGAACCTTCAAGAGACCCAGTACTTC.

The chain combines TRBV19 with TRBJ2-7; 7 bases align to TRBD2. Unmatched junction bases numbered 5, after V lost 5 bases and J lost 1 base. From germline, CDR1 is LNHDA and CDR2 SQIVND (reference sequence). The CDR3 totals 14 residues. CDR3 sequence reads: CASSRGGGSYEQYF. CDR3 DNA sequence: TGTGCCAGTAGTCGCGGGGGAGGATCCTACGAGCAGTACTTC.

The sample holds a few counts of this clonotype. This may arise from a read error, as a much more abundant clone is one base away. This sequence joins TRBV4-3 and TRBJ2-1; D gene ambiguous. The DNA end is more similar to TRBJ2-5, so the J call may be wrong. The CDR3 sequence is 13 residues long. The germline V gene has CDR1 LGHNA and CDR2 YSLEER. The CDR3 loop reads CVSSQDLRETQYF. As DNA, the CDR3 is TGCGTCAGCAGCCAAGATTTACGGGAGACCCAGTACTTC.

The rearrangement links TRBV6-2 or TRBV6-3 to TRBJ2-7; 9 nucleotides line up with TRBD1. CDR1 and CDR2 from the germline V gene are MNHEY and SVGEGT. Trimming at V came to 2 bases and at J to 6 bases, leaving 2 bases not matched to a gene. The CDR3 consists of 13 residues. The CDR3 DNA follows: TGTGCCAGCAGTTACACAGGGGGCTTCGAGCAGTACTTC. Translating it yields CASSYTGGFEQYF.

The V and J genes are TRBV3-1 and TRBJ2-5; TRBD1 matches 7 bases. V gave up 5 bases and J gave up 4 bases; unmatched junction bases: 13. Germline V CDR1 and CDR2: LGHDT, YNNKEL (reference sequence). This CDR3 region has 16 residues. The CDR3 protein is CASSSDRDPRGETQYF. As DNA, the CDR3 is TGTGCCAGCAGCTCCGACAGGGACCCACGTGGAGAGACCCAGTACTTC.

The chain employs TRBV10-3 and TRBJ1-1, with 9 bases lining up with TRBD1. Trimming cost V 7 bases and J 2 bases; bases outside gene matches: 8. CDR1 and CDR2 from the germline V gene are ENHRY and SYGVKD. This CDR3 contains 15 residues. The CDR3 region is CAITERQGGNTEAFF. CDR3 sequence (DNA): TGTGCCATCACCGAACGACAGGGGGGTAACACTGAAGCTTTCTTT.

The rearrangement uses TRBV3-1 and TRBJ2-7, with D perhaps TRBD1 (5 bases). The V gene's germline CDR1 is LGHDT and CDR2 YNNKEL (reference sequence). The V end lost 3 bases, the J end lost 3 bases, and 12 bases lay between the germline ends. This CDR3 is built from 14 residues. The CDR3 protein is CASSQFPDSYEQYF. The DNA for the CDR3 is TGTGCCAGCAGCCAGTTCCCCGACAGCTACGAGCAGTACTTC.